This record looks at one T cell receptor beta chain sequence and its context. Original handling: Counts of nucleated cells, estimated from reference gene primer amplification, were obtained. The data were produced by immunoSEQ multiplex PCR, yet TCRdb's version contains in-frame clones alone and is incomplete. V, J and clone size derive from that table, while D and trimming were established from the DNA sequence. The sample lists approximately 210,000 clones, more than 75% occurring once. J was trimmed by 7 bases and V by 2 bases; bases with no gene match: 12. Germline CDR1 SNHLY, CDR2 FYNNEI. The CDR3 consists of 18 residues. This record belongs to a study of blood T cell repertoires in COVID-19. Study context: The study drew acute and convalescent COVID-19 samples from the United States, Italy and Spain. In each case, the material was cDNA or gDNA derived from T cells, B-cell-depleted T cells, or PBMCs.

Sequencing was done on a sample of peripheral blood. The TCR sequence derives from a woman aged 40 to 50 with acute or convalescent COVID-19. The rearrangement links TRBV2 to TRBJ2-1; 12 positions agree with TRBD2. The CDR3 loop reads CASSELPRLAGVWNEQFF. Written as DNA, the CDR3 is TGTGCCAGCAGTGAACTCCCCCGACTAGCGGGAGTATGGAATGAGCAGTTCTTC.